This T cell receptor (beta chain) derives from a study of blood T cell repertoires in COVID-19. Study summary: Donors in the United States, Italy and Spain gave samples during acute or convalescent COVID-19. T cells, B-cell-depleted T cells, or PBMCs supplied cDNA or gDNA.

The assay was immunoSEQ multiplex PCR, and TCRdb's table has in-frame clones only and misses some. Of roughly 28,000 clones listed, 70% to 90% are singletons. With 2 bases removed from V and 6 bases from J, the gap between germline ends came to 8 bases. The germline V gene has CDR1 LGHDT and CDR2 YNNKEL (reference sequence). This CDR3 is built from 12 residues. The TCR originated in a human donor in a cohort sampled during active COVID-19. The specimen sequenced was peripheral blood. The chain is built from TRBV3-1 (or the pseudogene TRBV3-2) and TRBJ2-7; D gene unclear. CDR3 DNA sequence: TGTGCCAGCAGCCAAACGGGTTCCGAGCAGTACTTC. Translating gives CASSQTGSEQYF.